The T cell receptor beta chain under discussion was sequenced for a study of cytomegalovirus exposure and HLA in healthy donors. PCR employed 60 Vbeta and 13 Jbeta primers. TCRdb keeps only in-frame clones here, not all; method: immunoSEQ multiplex PCR. The sample yields 150,000 to 200,000 clones, 75% seen once. The V gene end was trimmed by 0 bases and the J gene end by 4 bases; junction bases not matched to a gene: 0. In germline, CDR1 is SGHRS, CDR2 YFSETQ. CDR3 length: 15 amino acids. Overall study results and limits: The HLA-A and HLA-B alleles of most subjects were reportedly predicted accurately from TCR beta sequences. A few V segments could not be told apart, such as TRBV6-2 and TRBV6-3, and were left out. Later analysis suggested most CMV-associated TCR beta chains were HLA-restricted.

Donors consisted of healthy bone marrow donors. Comment on this clone: Its antigen is not known. Other DNA sequences in the sample encode the same CDR3.

J is TRBJ2-5 and V is TRBV5-1; 13 nucleotides line up with TRBD2. The source material was PBMCs. The clonotype was recovered from a woman between 35 and 50 years old in good health and CMV-seropositive. CDR3 bases: TGCGCCAGCAGCTTGGGGACTAGCGGGAGAGAGACCCAGTACTTC. Its protein product is CASSLGTSGRETQYF.